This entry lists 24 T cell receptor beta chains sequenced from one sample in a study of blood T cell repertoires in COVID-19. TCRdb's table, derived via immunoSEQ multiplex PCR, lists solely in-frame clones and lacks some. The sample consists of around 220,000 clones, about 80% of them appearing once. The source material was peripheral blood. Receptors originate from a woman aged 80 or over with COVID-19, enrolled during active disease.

In DNA, the CDR3 is TGTGCCAGCAGTTTCCCGACCGGGACACGTTATAGCAATCAGCCCCAGCATTTT. Translated, it gives CASSFPTGTRYSNQPQHF. This chain joins TRBV28 and TRBJ1-5; D is possibly TRBD1 (6 bases). V was clipped by 3 bases and J by 0 bases, with 18 bases between them. The CDR3 runs 18 residues. The V gene's germline CDR1 is MDHEN and CDR2 SYDVKM.

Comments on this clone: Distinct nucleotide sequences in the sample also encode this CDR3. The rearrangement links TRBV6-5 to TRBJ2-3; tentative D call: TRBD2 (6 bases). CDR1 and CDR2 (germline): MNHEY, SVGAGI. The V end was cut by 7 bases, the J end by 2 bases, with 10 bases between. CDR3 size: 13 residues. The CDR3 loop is CASTGGNTDTQYF. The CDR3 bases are TGTGCCAGCACTGGGGGGAACACAGATACGCAGTATTTT.

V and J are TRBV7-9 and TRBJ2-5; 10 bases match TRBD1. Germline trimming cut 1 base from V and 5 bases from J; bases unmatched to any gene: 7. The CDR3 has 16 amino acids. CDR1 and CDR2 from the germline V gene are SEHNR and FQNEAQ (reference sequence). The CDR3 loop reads CASSLDRQGARETQYF. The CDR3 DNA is TGTGCCAGCAGCTTAGACCGACAGGGGGCGCGGGAGACCCAGTACTTC. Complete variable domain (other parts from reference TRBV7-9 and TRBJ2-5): DTGVSQNPRHKITKRGQNVTFRCDPISEHNRLYWYRQTLGQGPEFLTYFQNEAQLEKSRLLSDRFSAERPKGSFSTLEIQRTEQGDSAMYLCASSLDRQGARETQYFGPGTRLLVL.

The CDR3 loop is CASSQGQGGIYGNQPQHF. The CDR3 nucleotides are TGCGCCAGCAGCCAAGGACAGGGCGGGATATATGGCAATCAGCCCCAGCATTTT. The chain uses TRBV4-1 and TRBJ1-5, with 7 bases lining up with TRBD1. Trimming took 1 base from V and 2 from J; bases not matched to a gene: 11. CDR1 is MGHRA, CDR2 YSYEKL, per germline. The CDR3 has 18 residues.

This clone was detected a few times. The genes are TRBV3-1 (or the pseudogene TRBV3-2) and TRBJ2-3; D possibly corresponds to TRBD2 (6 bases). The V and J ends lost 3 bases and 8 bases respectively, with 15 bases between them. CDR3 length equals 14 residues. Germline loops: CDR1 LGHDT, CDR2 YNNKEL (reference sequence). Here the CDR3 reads CASSHSRDSGTQYF. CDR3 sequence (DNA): TGTGCCAGCAGCCACAGTAGGGACTCCGGTACGCAGTATTTT.

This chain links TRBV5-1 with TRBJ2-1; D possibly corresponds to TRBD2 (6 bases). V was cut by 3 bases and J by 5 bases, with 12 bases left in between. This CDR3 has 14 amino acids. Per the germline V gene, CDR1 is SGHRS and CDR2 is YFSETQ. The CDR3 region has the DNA TGCGCCAGCAGCTGGGGCGGGACCAACAATGAGCAGTTCTTC. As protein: CASSWGGTNNEQFF.

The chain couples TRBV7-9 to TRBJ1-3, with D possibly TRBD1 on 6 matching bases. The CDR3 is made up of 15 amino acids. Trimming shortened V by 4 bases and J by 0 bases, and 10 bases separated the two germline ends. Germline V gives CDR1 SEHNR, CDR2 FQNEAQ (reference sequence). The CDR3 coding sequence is TGTGCCAGCAGCTGGGACAAAAGCTCTGGAAACACCATATATTTT. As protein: CASSWDKSSGNTIYF.

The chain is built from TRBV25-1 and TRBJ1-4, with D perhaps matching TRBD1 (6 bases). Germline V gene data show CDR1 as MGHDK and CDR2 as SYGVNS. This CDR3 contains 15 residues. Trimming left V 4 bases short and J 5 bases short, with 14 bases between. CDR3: CASSVPRDTNEKLFF. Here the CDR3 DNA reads TGTGCCAGCAGTGTTCCCCGGGACACGAATGAAAAACTGTTTTTT.

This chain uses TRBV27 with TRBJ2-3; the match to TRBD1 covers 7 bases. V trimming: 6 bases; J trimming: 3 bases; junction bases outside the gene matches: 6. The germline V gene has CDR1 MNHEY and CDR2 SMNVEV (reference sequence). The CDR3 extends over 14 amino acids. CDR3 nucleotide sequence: TGTGCCAGCAGGAGACAGGGTTTAACAGATACGCAGTATTTT. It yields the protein CASRRQGLTDTQYF.

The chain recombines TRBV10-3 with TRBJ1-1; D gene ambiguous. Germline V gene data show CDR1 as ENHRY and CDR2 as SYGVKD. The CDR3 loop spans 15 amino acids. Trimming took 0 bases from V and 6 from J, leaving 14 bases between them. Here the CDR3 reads CAISESGRGKSEAFF. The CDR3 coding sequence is TGTGCCATCAGTGAGTCGGGCCGGGGAAAATCTGAAGCTTTCTTT.

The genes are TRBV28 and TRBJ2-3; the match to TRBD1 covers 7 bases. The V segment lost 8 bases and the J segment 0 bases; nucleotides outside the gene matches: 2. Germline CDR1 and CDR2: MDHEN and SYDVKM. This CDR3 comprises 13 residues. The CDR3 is CASWGQSTDTQYF. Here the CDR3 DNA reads TGTGCCAGCTGGGGACAGAGCACAGATACGCAGTATTTT. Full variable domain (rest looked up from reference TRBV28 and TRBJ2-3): DVKVTQSSRYLVKRTGEKVFLECVQDMDHENMFWYRQDPGLGLRLIYFSYDVKMKEKGDIPEGYSVSREKKERFSLILESASTNQTSMYLCASWGQSTDTQYFGPGTRLTVL.

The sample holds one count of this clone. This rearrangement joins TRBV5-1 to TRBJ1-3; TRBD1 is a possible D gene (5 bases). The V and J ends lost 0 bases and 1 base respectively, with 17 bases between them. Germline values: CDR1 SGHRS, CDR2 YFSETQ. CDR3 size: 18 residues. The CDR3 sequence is CASSLDRQYSLSGNTIYF. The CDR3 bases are TGCGCCAGCAGCTTGGATCGACAGTACTCACTTTCTGGAAACACCATATATTTT.

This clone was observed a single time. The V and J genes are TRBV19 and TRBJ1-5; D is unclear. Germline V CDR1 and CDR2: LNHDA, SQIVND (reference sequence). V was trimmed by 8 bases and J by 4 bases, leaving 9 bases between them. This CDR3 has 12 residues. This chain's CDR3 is CASGTPNQPQHF. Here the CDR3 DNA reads TGTGCCAGTGGCACCCCAAATCAGCCCCAGCATTTT.

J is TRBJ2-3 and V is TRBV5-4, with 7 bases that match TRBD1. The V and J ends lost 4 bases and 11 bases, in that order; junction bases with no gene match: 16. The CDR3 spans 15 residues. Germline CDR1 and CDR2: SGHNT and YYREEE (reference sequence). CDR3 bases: TGTGCCAGCAGCGAGAGGGACAGAGACAACCCCAGGCAGTATTTT. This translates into CASSERDRDNPRQYF.

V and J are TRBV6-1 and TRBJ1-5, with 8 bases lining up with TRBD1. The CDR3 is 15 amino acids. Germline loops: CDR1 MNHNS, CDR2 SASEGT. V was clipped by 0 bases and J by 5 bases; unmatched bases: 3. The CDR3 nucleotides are TGTGCCAGCAGTGAAGCCGGGACAGGCTATCAGCCCCAGCATTTT. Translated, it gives CASSEAGTGYQPQHF.

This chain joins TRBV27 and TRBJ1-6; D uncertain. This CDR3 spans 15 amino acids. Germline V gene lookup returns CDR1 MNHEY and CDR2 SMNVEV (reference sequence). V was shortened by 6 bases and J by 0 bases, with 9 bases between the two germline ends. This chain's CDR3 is CASRRPSSYNSPLHF. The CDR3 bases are TGTGCCAGCAGGCGGCCGAGCTCCTATAATTCACCCCTCCACTTT.

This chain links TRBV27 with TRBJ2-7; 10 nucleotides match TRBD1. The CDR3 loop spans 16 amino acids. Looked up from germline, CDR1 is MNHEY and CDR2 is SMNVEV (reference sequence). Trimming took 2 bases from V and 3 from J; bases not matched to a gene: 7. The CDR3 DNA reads TGTGCCAGCAGTTTAACCGGGACAGGGGTCTACTACGAGCAGTACTTC. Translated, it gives CASSLTGTGVYYEQYF.

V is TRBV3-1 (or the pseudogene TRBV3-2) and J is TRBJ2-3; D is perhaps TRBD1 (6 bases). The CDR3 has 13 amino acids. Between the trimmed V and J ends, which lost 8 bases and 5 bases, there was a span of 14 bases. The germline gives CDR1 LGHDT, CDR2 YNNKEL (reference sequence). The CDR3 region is CASGGGTGDTQYF. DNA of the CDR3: TGTGCCAGCGGTGGGGGCACTGGAGATACGCAGTATTTT.

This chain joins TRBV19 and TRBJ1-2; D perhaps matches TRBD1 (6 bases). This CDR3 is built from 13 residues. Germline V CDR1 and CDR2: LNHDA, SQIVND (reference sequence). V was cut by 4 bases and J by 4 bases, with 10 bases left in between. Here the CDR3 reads CASSKGGSYGYTF. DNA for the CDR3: TGTGCCAGTAGTAAAGGGGGAAGCTATGGCTACACCTTC.

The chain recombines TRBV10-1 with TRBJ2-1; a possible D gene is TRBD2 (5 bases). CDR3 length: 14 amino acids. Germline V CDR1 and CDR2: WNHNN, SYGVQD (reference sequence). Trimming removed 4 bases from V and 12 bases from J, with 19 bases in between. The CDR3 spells CASSVNRLFGGQFF. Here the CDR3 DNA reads TGCGCCAGCAGTGTAAATAGACTATTTGGAGGGCAGTTCTTC.

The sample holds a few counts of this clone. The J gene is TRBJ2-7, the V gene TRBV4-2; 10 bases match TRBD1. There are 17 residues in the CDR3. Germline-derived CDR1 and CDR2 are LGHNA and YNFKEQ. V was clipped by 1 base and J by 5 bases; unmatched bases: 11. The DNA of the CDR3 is TGTGCCAGCAGCCAAGGCCCCTCCGGGACAGGGGTGCACGAGCAGTACTTC. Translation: CASSQGPSGTGVHEQYF.

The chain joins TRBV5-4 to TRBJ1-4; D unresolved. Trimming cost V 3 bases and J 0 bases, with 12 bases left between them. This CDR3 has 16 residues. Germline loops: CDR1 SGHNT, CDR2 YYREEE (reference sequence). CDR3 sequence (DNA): TGTGCCAGCAGCTCTACAGTAATGGCAACTAATGAAAAACTGTTTTTT. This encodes CASSSTVMATNEKLFF.

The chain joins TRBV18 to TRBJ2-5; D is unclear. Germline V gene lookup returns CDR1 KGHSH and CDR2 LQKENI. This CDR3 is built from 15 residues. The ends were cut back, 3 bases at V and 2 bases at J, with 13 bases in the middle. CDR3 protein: CASSPGQGLQETQYF. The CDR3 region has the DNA TGTGCCAGCTCACCTGGGCAAGGTCTACAAGAGACCCAGTACTTC.

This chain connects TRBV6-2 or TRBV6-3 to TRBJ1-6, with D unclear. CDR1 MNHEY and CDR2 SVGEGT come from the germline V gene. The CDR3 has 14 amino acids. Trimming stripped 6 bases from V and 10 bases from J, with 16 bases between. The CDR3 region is CASSNGALSSPLHF. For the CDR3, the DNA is TGTGCCAGCAGCAACGGAGCTTTGAGCTCACCCCTCCACTTT.